These T cell receptor beta chains were read from a single sample in a study of blood T cells in healthy people across ages. TCRdb reprocessed the 5' RACE reads with MiXCR, giving one entry per CDR3 protein. Of about 1,500,000 distinct CDR3 sequences in the sample, about 30% are singletons; the top ten hold less than 9.5%. Sequences were obtained from blood. Every receptor here comes from a woman aged 25 to 39 in good health. Each CDR3 is given with its conserved first and last residue. A D gene is named only where the DNA matches it firmly. The size entry is marked missing in some rows and otherwise reads once, few, many or a size class.

size,J,V,D,CDR3,DNA
.,TRBJ2-1,TRBV20-1,.,CVGPQNTNNKQFF,TGCGTTGGCCCACAGAACACCAACAATAAGCAGTTCTTC
few,TRBJ2-1,TRBV6-2/TRBV6-3,TRBD2,CASSYSTRGPTVGTSGNNEQFF,TGTGCCAGCAGTTACTCGACCCGCGGGCCTACGGTGGGGACTAGCGGGAACAATGAGCAGTTCTTC
many,TRBJ2-4,TRBV29-1,TRBD1,CSVITGEAKNIQYF,TGCAGCGTAATTACAGGGGAAGCCAAAAACATTCAGTACTTC
.,TRBJ2-7,TRBV20-1,.,CSAQRSGARYYEQYF,TGCAGTGCCCAGCGGTCGGGGGCTCGGTACTACGAGCAGTACTTC
few,TRBJ1-6,TRBV27,TRBD1,CASSLAGGIGSPLHF,TGTGCCAGCAGTTTAGCAGGGGGAATAGGGTCACCCCTCCACTTT
.,TRBJ2-4,TRBV12-3/TRBV12-4,TRBD1,CASSFGTGGPEQYF,TGTGCCAGCAGTTTTGGGACAGGGGGGCCTGAGCAGTACTTC
.,TRBJ1-1,TRBV3-1,.,CASSQEGSLPPEAFF,TGTGCCAGCAGCCAAGAGGGATCTCTTCCCCCTGAAGCTTTCTTT
.,TRBJ1-1,TRBV20-1,.,CSASYRAEAFF,TGCAGTGCTAGCTACCGGGCCGAAGCTTTCTTT
.,TRBJ2-5,TRBV9,.,CASSPWGEFRETQYF,TGTGCCAGCAGCCCGTGGGGGGAGTTCAGAGAGACCCAGTACTTC
few,TRBJ1-1,TRBV20-1,.,CSARVDSFDTEAFF,TGCAGTGCTAGGGTTGACTCCTTTGACACTGAAGCTTTCTTT
many,TRBJ2-3,TRBV19,TRBD2,CASTSGGGTDTQYF,TGTGCCAGTACTAGCGGGGGAGGAACAGATACGCAGTATTTT
few,TRBJ2-7,TRBV5-4,.,CASSTGGSYYEQYF,TGTGCCAGCAGCACCGGGGGAAGCTACTACGAGCAGTACTTC
.,TRBJ2-3,TRBV3-1,TRBD2,CASSSPGLAGVTSDTQYF,TGTGCCAGCAGCTCCCCGGGACTAGCGGGGGTAACCTCAGATACGCAGTATTTT
.,TRBJ1-1,TRBV6-4,.,CASSDEAGAEAFF,TGTGCCAGCAGTGACGAGGCCGGGGCTGAAGCTTTCTTT
.,TRBJ2-5,TRBV2,.,CASSDQGWETQYF,TGTGCCAGCAGTGACCAGGGGTGGGAGACCCAGTACTTC
.,TRBJ2-5,TRBV3-1,.,CASSQKLGETQYF,TGTGCCAGCAGCCAAAAACTCGGGGAGACCCAGTACTTC
few,TRBJ1-2,TRBV2,.,CASSEGPGANYGYTF,TGTGCCAGCAGTGAAGGGCCAGGGGCTAACTATGGCTACACCTTC
few,TRBJ2-7,TRBV7-2,.,CASSLVLAEALDHEQYF,TGTGCCAGCAGCTTAGTCCTGGCTGAGGCACTAGACCACGAGCAGTACTTC
many,TRBJ2-1,TRBV4-2,.,CASSQEGIADNEQFF,TGTGCCAGCAGCCAAGAAGGGATAGCGGATAATGAGCAGTTCTTC
few,TRBJ2-1,TRBV7-3,TRBD2,CASSLTGDYSYNEQFF,TGTGCCAGCAGCTTAACTGGGGACTACTCCTACAATGAGCAGTTCTTC
.,TRBJ2-3,TRBV5-1,.,CASSSQGFGTDTQYF,TGCGCCAGCAGTTCGCAGGGTTTTGGCACAGATACGCAGTATTTT
.,TRBJ1-1,TRBV12-3/TRBV12-4,TRBD1,CASSRTGVAFF,TGTGCCAGCAGTAGGACAGGAGTAGCTTTCTTT
.,TRBJ1-6,TRBV28,.,CASSLWDTRNSPLHF,TGTGCCAGCAGTTTGTGGGACACCAGGAATTCACCCCTCCACTTT
.,TRBJ1-1,TRBV29-1,TRBD1,CSVFRTGEVNTGAFF,TGCAGCGTTTTTCGGACAGGGGAAGTGAACACTGGAGCTTTCTTT
.,TRBJ2-1,TRBV7-9,.,CASSLALVVWSSKASYNEQFF,TGTGCCAGCAGCTTAGCGCTTGTTGTATGGTCTAGCAAAGCATCCTACAATGAGCAGTTCTTC
.,TRBJ2-7,TRBV9,.,CASSVEVGEQYF,TGTGCCAGCAGCGTAGAGGTGGGGGAGCAGTACTTC
.,TRBJ2-1,TRBV7-9,.,CASNGLEGSSYNEQFF,TGTGCCAGCAACGGCTTGGAGGGGAGCTCCTACAATGAGCAGTTCTTC
many,TRBJ1-1,TRBV6-6,.,CASNDGGTEAFF,TGTGCCAGCAACGACGGGGGCACTGAAGCTTTCTTT
.,TRBJ2-5,TRBV15,TRBD2,CATSSERGQETQYF,TGTGCCACCAGCAGCGAGCGGGGCCAAGAGACCCAGTACTTC
few,TRBJ2-1,TRBV3-1,.,CASSQGARTYNEQFF,TGTGCCAGCAGCCAGGGCGCCCGAACCTACAATGAGCAGTTCTTC
.,TRBJ2-3,TRBV4-1,.,CASSPLGARTDTQYF,TGCGCCAGCAGCCCCCTCGGGGCACGCACAGATACGCAGTATTTT
.,TRBJ2-5,TRBV29-1,.,CSASPEQETQYF,TGCAGCGCGTCCCCAGAGCAAGAGACCCAGTACTTC
.,TRBJ2-3,TRBV24-1,TRBD1,CATSDPAGGSSTDTQYF,TGTGCCACCAGTGATCCGGCAGGGGGTTCTAGCACAGATACGCAGTATTTT
.,TRBJ2-5,TRBV30,TRBD1,CAWSDRTGEEQYF,TGTGCCTGGAGTGACAGGACAGGCGAGGAGCAGTACTTC
.,TRBJ2-7,TRBV7-9,TRBD2,CASRPPGGSLYEQYF,TGTGCCAGCAGGCCGCCCGGCGGGAGTCTTTACGAGCAGTACTTC
.,TRBJ2-7,TRBV5-1,.,CASSLLGTETYEQYF,TGCGCCAGCAGCTTGTTGGGGACCGAGACCTACGAGCAGTACTTC
few,TRBJ2-7,TRBV27,.,CASSGNTYEQYF,TGTGCCAGCAGTGGAAACACCTACGAGCAGTACTTC
many,TRBJ1-1,TRBV29-1,.,CSGGVNTEAFF,TGCAGTGGGGGCGTTAACACTGAAGCTTTCTTT
.,TRBJ2-4,TRBV28,.,CASSLAGAAKNIQYF,TGTGCCAGCAGTTTAGCGGGGGCAGCCAAAAACATTCAGTACTTC
few,TRBJ1-1,TRBV2,.,CASSDLGGHRVEAFF,TGTGCCAGCAGTGATCTTGGAGGCCATAGAGTTGAAGCTTTCTTT
.,TRBJ2-3,TRBV20-1,TRBD2,CSARDSERGSTDTQYF,TGCAGTGCTAGAGATTCTGAGCGGGGAAGCACAGATACGCAGTATTTT
.,TRBJ1-1,TRBV20-1,.,CSAKDTSKHGTEAFF,TGCAGTGCTAAAGACACGTCGAAGCATGGGACTGAAGCTTTCTTT
few,TRBJ2-7,TRBV25-1,.,CASSAYTGKGGYEQYF,TGTGCCAGCAGTGCCTATACAGGGAAGGGTGGCTACGAGCAGTACTTC
many,TRBJ2-1,TRBV7-3,TRBD1,CASSWTGYNEQFF,TGTGCCAGCAGCTGGACAGGCTACAATGAGCAGTTCTTC
few,TRBJ1-4,TRBV2,TRBD1,CASSHRGSNEKLFF,TGTGCCAGCAGCCACAGGGGTTCTAATGAAAAACTGTTTTTT
few,TRBJ2-1,TRBV3-1,.,CASSRFRDSTQFF,TGTGCCAGCAGCCGATTCCGGGACTCCACGCAGTTCTTC
few,TRBJ2-3,TRBV20-1,.,CSASQTTHTDTQYF,TGCAGTGCTAGCCAGACCACGCACACAGATACGCAGTATTTT
.,TRBJ2-1,TRBV28,TRBD1,CASTPGQSYNEQFF,TGTGCCAGCACCCCGGGACAGTCCTACAATGAGCAGTTCTTC
few,TRBJ1-1,TRBV9,.,CASSDSTSRPEAFF,TGTGCCAGCAGCGACTCCACTTCCCGGCCTGAAGCTTTCTTT
few,TRBJ2-1,TRBV3-1,TRBD2,CASSQDGGRGLVQFF,TGTGCCAGCAGCCAAGACGGCGGGAGAGGGTTGGTGCAGTTCTTC
few,TRBJ2-7,TRBV20-1,.,CSAARGTVSEQYF,TGCAGTGCAGCGCGTGGCACAGTAAGCGAGCAGTACTTC
few,TRBJ1-1,TRBV21-1,.,CASMTGLEAFF,TGTGCCAGCATGACAGGTCTTGAAGCTTTCTTT
.,TRBJ2-3,TRBV2,TRBD1,CASRTGTGTAGTDTQYF,TGTGCCAGCAGGACCGGGACAGGGACCGCTGGCACAGATACGCAGTATTTT
.,TRBJ1-4,TRBV7-2,.,CASSFGPSTNEKLFF,TGTGCCAGCAGCTTTGGGCCATCCACTAATGAAAAACTGTTTTTT
.,TRBJ2-1,TRBV30,TRBD1,CAWSVGTGGHNEQFF,TGTGCCTGGAGTGTAGGGACAGGGGGCCACAATGAGCAGTTCTTC